This T cell receptor (beta chain) was sequenced for a study of T cells after yellow fever vaccination. Regarding the study as a whole: Weaker, the secondary response had a peak occurring faster, on day 5 versus 15. It was a small share of clonotypes that appeared in both CD4 and CD8 compartments. In post-booster samples, most primary-vaccination clones reappeared (about 95% CD4, over 70% CD8).

This clonotype was observed a handful of times. The antigen is undetermined. Making TCR cDNA involved 5'RACE template switching, which added UMIs and a universal primer site. A single record per CDR3 protein comes from TCRdb applying MiXCR to the 5' RACE reads. Seen here are under 350,000 distinct CDR3 sequences, roughly 4.3% observed once, and the top ten hold around 25%. Trimming removed 0 bases from V and 7 bases from J, with 10 bases in between. The germline gives CDR1 SGHRS, CDR2 YFSETQ. This CDR3 contains 14 residues. The chain couples TRBV5-1 to TRBJ1-4; possibly TRBD1 for D (6 bases). This specimen was PBMCs, taken 5 days after the yellow fever booster vaccination. This TCR derives from a man between 18 and 35 years old who received the YFV17D yellow fever vaccine. Here the CDR3 DNA reads TGCGCCAGCAGCTTGGGGACAGACCTTGAAAAACTGTTTTTT. The encoded protein is CASSLGTDLEKLFF.